This TCR beta chain was identified during a study of blood T cell repertoires in COVID-19. Overall study context: Sample material is recorded as cDNA or gDNA derived from T cells, B-cell-depleted T cells, or PBMCs.

This table comes from immunoSEQ multiplex PCR, and its TCRdb copy is limited to in-frame clones, with some not included. The sample comprises almost 400,000 clones, around 87% of which are singletons, and 2% to 2.5% rests with the top ten. This CDR3 is 12 amino acids long. The germline gives CDR1 MDHEN, CDR2 SYDVKM. V lost 3 bases and J lost 14; bases outside the gene matches: 7. The TCR comes from a woman aged 55-69 years with COVID-19, enrolled during active disease. Sequencing used peripheral blood. This chain joins TRBV28 and TRBJ2-1, with TRBD2 identical over 7 bases. CDR3 sequence (DNA): TGTGCCAGCAGTTTGGTAACCGGGGGGAAGTTCTTC. The encoded protein is CASSLVTGGKFF.